This T cell receptor (beta chain) was documented in a study of shared clonotypes between healthy human individuals. Study results and caveats: The donor pool, a small one, limited the genetic and exposure-history diversity represented. Across subsets, estimated richness was generally greater for naive than for memory populations. Between a few donors, naive CD4 clonotypes were shared at a level of approximately 5%.

There are 15 residues in the CDR3. With 5 bases removed from V and 5 bases from J, the gap between germline ends came to 18 bases. The germline gives CDR1 SGHAT, CDR2 FQNNGV. As concerns this clone: Its antigen is not known.

The table came from immunoSEQ multiplex PCR; TCRdb's copy has only in-frame clones and leaves some out. The repertoire includes more than 150,000 clones, around 63% of them detected once, and 8.5% to 12% sits in the top ten. The J gene is TRBJ2-5, the V gene TRBV11-2; D perhaps matches TRBD2 (5 bases). The specimen sequenced was memory CD4+ T cells sorted from blood. Sample subset: CD45RA-negative fraction. The TCR was taken from a man aged 30 to 39 in good health. CDR3 sequence (DNA): TGTGCCAGCAGCCCACGGTCGGGAACAGAGGAGACCCAGTACTTC. It translates to CASSPRSGTEETQYF.